This TCR beta chain was recorded in a study of T cell clonotyping in hematopoietic cell transplantation. On the study more broadly: Recipient samples before transplant were obtained post-cytoreduction.

Points on this clone: Its antigen is still unknown.

Some clones are missing from TCRdb's copy, which holds only in-frame ones; the method was immunoSEQ multiplex PCR. The table lists 6,700 or so clones, 95% to 98% of them singletons, with around a sixth in the top ten. General observations from the study: Recipient TCR diversity dropped after transplant; expanded clonotypes rose from day 30 to 180. Few recipient clonotypes overlapped donors; over 95% were de novo at given depth.

Documented time point: recipient sample about 28 days before transplant, after cytoreduction. Blood collection times were about day -28 and days 30, 100, 180 posttransplant. This CDR3 is 14 amino acids long. V was trimmed by 0 bases and J by 4 bases, leaving 7 bases between them. Germline assignment: CDR1 SGDLS and CDR2 YYNGEE. The chain employs TRBV9 and TRBJ1-4; D gene unclear. This TCR was recovered from a man between 65 and 85 years old with acute myeloid leukemia. Some clones in this sample may be carry-over from other donors' samples. Sequenced material: peripheral blood mononuclear cells, taken before stem cell transplant. CDR3 sequence (DNA): TGTGCCAGCAGCGTAGGACAAGTTAATGAAAAACTGTTTTTT. As protein: CASSVGQVNEKLFF.